A selection of T cell receptor beta chains follows, all from one sample in a study of cytomegalovirus exposure and HLA in healthy donors. Produced via immunoSEQ multiplex PCR; TCRdb's table is partial and in-frame only. Here the sample spans fewer than 85,000 clones, roughly 94% being singletons. The material sequenced was PBMCs. The receptor set was obtained from a woman younger than 30 in good health and CMV-seronegative. The CDR3 runs from the conserved cysteine through the conserved F or W. The order of the fields is V gene, clone size, D gene, J gene, CDR3 protein, CDR3 DNA. A D gene is named only where the DNA matches it firmly. Expanded clones get a size class; other rows say once, few or many, or leave the size out.

v_call: TRBV15; clone_size: .; d_call: TRBD1; j_call: TRBJ2-7; cdr3_aa: CATPDRVFYEQYF; cdr3_nt: TGTGCCACCCCGGACAGGGTCTTCTACGAGCAGTACTTC
v_call: TRBV5-4; clone_size: .; d_call: .; j_call: TRBJ2-7; cdr3_aa: CASSLDIESSYEQYF; cdr3_nt: TGTGCCAGCAGCTTGGATATTGAGAGCTCCTACGAGCAGTACTTC
v_call: TRBV6-5; clone_size: .; d_call: .; j_call: TRBJ1-2; cdr3_aa: CASSYQGLVDGYTF; cdr3_nt: TGTGCCAGCAGTTACCAGGGTTTAGTAGATGGCTACACCTTC
v_call: TRBV5-5; clone_size: .; d_call: .; j_call: TRBJ1-1; cdr3_aa: CASSRGGESEAFF; cdr3_nt: TGTGCCAGCAGCCGCGGGGGCGAATCTGAAGCTTTCTTT
v_call: TRBV6-6; clone_size: .; d_call: .; j_call: TRBJ1-2; cdr3_aa: CASSYLKILNYGYTF; cdr3_nt: TGTGCCAGCAGTTACCTCAAGATACTTAACTATGGCTACACCTTC
v_call: TRBV27; clone_size: .; d_call: .; j_call: TRBJ1-6; cdr3_aa: CATSRGNASPLHF; cdr3_nt: TGTGCCACCTCGCGGGGGAATGCTTCACCCCTCCACTTT
v_call: TRBV18; clone_size: .; d_call: .; j_call: TRBJ2-1; cdr3_aa: CASGHSSGNEQFF; cdr3_nt: TGTGCCAGCGGCCACTCCTCGGGGAATGAGCAGTTCTTC
v_call: TRBV19; clone_size: .; d_call: .; j_call: TRBJ1-4; cdr3_aa: CASRGTGVNEKLFF; cdr3_nt: TGTGCCAGTAGGGGAACGGGAGTTAATGAAAAACTGTTTTTT
v_call: TRBV28; clone_size: once; d_call: TRBD1; j_call: TRBJ1-2; cdr3_aa: CASSSPGQGNYGYTF; cdr3_nt: TGTGCCAGCAGTTCCCCCGGACAGGGCAACTATGGCTACACCTTC
v_call: TRBV5-8; clone_size: .; d_call: TRBD2; j_call: TRBJ2-5; cdr3_aa: CASSLGAGGLRETQYF; cdr3_nt: TGTGCCAGCAGCTTGGGGGCCGGGGGGTTAAGGGAGACCCAGTACTTC
v_call: TRBV18; clone_size: once; d_call: .; j_call: TRBJ1-3; cdr3_aa: CASSPRNTIYF; cdr3_nt: TGTGCCAGCTCACCTCGGAACACCATATATTTT
v_call: TRBV29-1; clone_size: .; d_call: TRBD2; j_call: TRBJ2-3; cdr3_aa: CSVLTGGPTDTQYF; cdr3_nt: TGCAGCGTTCTTACGGGGGGACCCACAGATACGCAGTATTTT
v_call: TRBV6-4; clone_size: .; d_call: .; j_call: TRBJ1-1; cdr3_aa: CASSEQANTEAFF; cdr3_nt: TGTGCCAGCAGTGAACAGGCCAACACTGAAGCTTTCTTT
v_call: TRBV5-1; clone_size: .; d_call: TRBD2; j_call: TRBJ2-7; cdr3_aa: CASSLYSGVAYEQYF; cdr3_nt: TGCGCCAGCAGCTTATATAGCGGGGTAGCCTACGAGCAGTACTTC
v_call: TRBV12-1; clone_size: .; d_call: .; j_call: TRBJ2-4; cdr3_aa: CARTRFTGLNIQYF; cdr3_nt: TGTGCCAGGACCCGTTTTACAGGCCTTAACATTCAGTACTTC
v_call: TRBV6-6; clone_size: .; d_call: TRBD1; j_call: TRBJ1-1; cdr3_aa: CASSQGTGTEAFF; cdr3_nt: TGTGCCAGCAGTCAGGGGACAGGCACTGAAGCTTTCTTT
v_call: TRBV28; clone_size: once; d_call: .; j_call: TRBJ1-5; cdr3_aa: CASDEPMYSNQPQHF; cdr3_nt: TGTGCCAGCGATGAGCCGATGTATAGCAATCAGCCCCAGCATTTT
v_call: TRBV2; clone_size: .; d_call: TRBD2; j_call: TRBJ2-1; cdr3_aa: CASSRTSGGGMVYNEQFF; cdr3_nt: TGTGCCAGCAGTCGGACTAGCGGGGGGGGCATGGTCTACAATGAGCAGTTCTTC
v_call: TRBV5-1; clone_size: .; d_call: .; j_call: TRBJ2-1; cdr3_aa: CASSLLVGGPSNEQFF; cdr3_nt: TGCGCCAGCAGCTTGTTGGTCGGGGGACCTTCCAATGAGCAGTTCTTC
v_call: TRBV5-1; clone_size: .; d_call: TRBD1; j_call: TRBJ2-6; cdr3_aa: CASSLAGTGDTKGFSGANVLTF; cdr3_nt: TGCGCCAGCAGCTTGGCTGGGACAGGGGACACGAAAGGATTTTCTGGGGCCAACGTCCTGACTTTC
v_call: TRBV5-1; clone_size: .; d_call: .; j_call: TRBJ2-7; cdr3_aa: CASGHGTYEQYF; cdr3_nt: TGCGCCAGTGGGCACGGAACTTACGAGCAGTACTTC
v_call: TRBV18; clone_size: once; d_call: TRBD1; j_call: TRBJ1-1; cdr3_aa: CASSLLMASAGTGGTEAFF; cdr3_nt: TGTGCCAGCTCACTACTCATGGCTAGTGCCGGGACAGGGGGCACTGAAGCTTTCTTT
v_call: TRBV6-1; clone_size: .; d_call: .; j_call: TRBJ1-1; cdr3_aa: CASSPRTDMNTEAFF; cdr3_nt: TGTGCCAGCAGTCCCCGGACAGACATGAACACTGAAGCTTTCTTT
v_call: TRBV5-4; clone_size: once; d_call: .; j_call: TRBJ1-5; cdr3_aa: CASSFGASNQPQHF; cdr3_nt: TGTGCCAGCAGCTTTGGGGCTAGCAATCAGCCCCAGCATTTT
v_call: TRBV6-5; clone_size: .; d_call: .; j_call: TRBJ1-2; cdr3_aa: CASSLDSTYGYTF; cdr3_nt: TGTGCCAGCAGCCTAGACAGCACCTATGGCTACACCTTC
v_call: TRBV5-1; clone_size: .; d_call: TRBD1; j_call: TRBJ1-1; cdr3_aa: CASSLEYRGLRTEAFF; cdr3_nt: TGCGCCAGCAGCTTGGAATACAGGGGTTTACGGACTGAAGCTTTCTTT
v_call: TRBV18; clone_size: .; d_call: TRBD1; j_call: TRBJ2-7; cdr3_aa: CASSPRQGGYEQYF; cdr3_nt: TGTGCCAGCTCACCAAGACAGGGGGGGTACGAGCAGTACTTC
v_call: TRBV27; clone_size: .; d_call: TRBD1; j_call: TRBJ1-2; cdr3_aa: CASSLAATGIYGYTF; cdr3_nt: TGTGCCAGCAGTTTAGCCGCGACAGGGATCTATGGCTACACCTTC
v_call: TRBV13; clone_size: .; d_call: .; j_call: TRBJ2-5; cdr3_aa: CASSLETGQETQYF; cdr3_nt: TGTGCCAGCAGCTTAGAAACAGGGCAAGAGACCCAGTACTTC
v_call: TRBV29-1; clone_size: once; d_call: TRBD2; j_call: TRBJ2-3; cdr3_aa: CSASSGAGDTQYF; cdr3_nt: TGCAGCGCGAGTAGCGGGGCCGGAGATACGCAGTATTTT
v_call: TRBV25-1; clone_size: once; d_call: .; j_call: TRBJ1-5; cdr3_aa: CASSEFFVGPQHF; cdr3_nt: TGTGCCAGCAGTGAATTTTTCGTCGGGCCCCAGCATTTT
v_call: TRBV18; clone_size: .; d_call: TRBD1; j_call: TRBJ2-1; cdr3_aa: CASSHTPTRQGGYNEQFF; cdr3_nt: TGTGCCAGCTCACACACCCCGACTCGACAGGGGGGCTACAATGAGCAGTTCTTC
v_call: TRBV2; clone_size: .; d_call: TRBD1; j_call: TRBJ2-5; cdr3_aa: CASRGQGGAQYF; cdr3_nt: TGTGCCAGCAGGGGACAGGGGGGCGCCCAGTACTTC
v_call: TRBV4-3; clone_size: .; d_call: TRBD2; j_call: TRBJ2-3; cdr3_aa: CASSQDLRGPSGGSTDTQYF; cdr3_nt: TGCGCCAGCAGCCAAGATTTAAGGGGGCCTAGCGGGGGTAGCACAGATACGCAGTATTTT
v_call: TRBV4-3; clone_size: .; d_call: TRBD2; j_call: TRBJ2-1; cdr3_aa: CASSQVGGGSYNEQFF; cdr3_nt: TGCGCCAGCAGCCAAGTTGGCGGGGGCTCCTACAATGAGCAGTTCTTC
v_call: TRBV27; clone_size: .; d_call: TRBD2; j_call: TRBJ2-3; cdr3_aa: CASSPERGAPTDTQYF; cdr3_nt: TGTGCCAGCAGCCCCGAGCGGGGGGCCCCCACAGATACGCAGTATTTT
v_call: TRBV4-2; clone_size: .; d_call: .; j_call: TRBJ2-5; cdr3_aa: CASSQDRETQYF; cdr3_nt: TGTGCCAGCAGCCAAGACCGGGAAACCCAGTACTTC
v_call: TRBV27; clone_size: .; d_call: TRBD1; j_call: TRBJ2-5; cdr3_aa: CASSEDRGSYETQYF; cdr3_nt: TGTGCCAGCAGCGAAGACAGGGGATCTTATGAGACCCAGTACTTC
v_call: TRBV28; clone_size: .; d_call: .; j_call: TRBJ1-2; cdr3_aa: CASSSRPGYSNGYTF; cdr3_nt: TGTGCCAGCAGTTCCCGCCCAGGGTACAGCAATGGCTACACCTTC
v_call: TRBV7-2; clone_size: .; d_call: .; j_call: TRBJ1-5; cdr3_aa: CASSLRGNQPQHF; cdr3_nt: TGTGCCAGCAGCTTAAGAGGAAATCAGCCCCAGCATTTT